This entry features one T cell receptor (beta chain) sequence. Its antigen is currently unknown. The PCR contained 60 Vbeta and 13 Jbeta primers. Profiled with immunoSEQ multiplex PCR; TCRdb holds only in-frame clones, not every one. The table lists around 45,000 clones. The data were obtained in a study of cytomegalovirus exposure and HLA in healthy donors. Trimming shortened V by 5 bases and J by 6 bases, and 10 bases separated the two germline ends. The CDR3 loop spans 12 amino acids. CDR1 is LNHDA, CDR2 SQIVND, per germline (reference sequence). Whole-study findings and limits: Researchers had no immune exposure information except CMV serostatus available. Analysis performed later found more than 15,000 TCR beta sequences associated with HLA alleles at 0.05 false discovery rate. 87-base-pair reads could not separate some V segments, including TRBV6-2 and TRBV6-3. The presence/absence work took it that sequencing depth was about the same across donors.

The sample consisted of PBMCs. This chain connects TRBV19 to TRBJ1-2; unclear D gene. The TCR comes from a male donor in good health and CMV-seronegative. CDR3 loop: CASSVKQDGYTF. The CDR3, as DNA: TGTGCCAGTAGTGTAAAGCAGGATGGCTACACCTTC.